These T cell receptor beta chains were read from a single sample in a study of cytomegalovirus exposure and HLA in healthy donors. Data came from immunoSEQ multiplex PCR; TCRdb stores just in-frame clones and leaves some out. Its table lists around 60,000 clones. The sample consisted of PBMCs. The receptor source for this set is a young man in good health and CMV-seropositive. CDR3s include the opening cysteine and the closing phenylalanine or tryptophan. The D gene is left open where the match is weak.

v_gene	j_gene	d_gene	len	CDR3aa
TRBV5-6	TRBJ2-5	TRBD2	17	CASSMRLAGGLSGTQYF
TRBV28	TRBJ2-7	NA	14	CASSLALLAYEQYF
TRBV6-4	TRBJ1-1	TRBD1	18	CASRWTGGLITMNTEAFF
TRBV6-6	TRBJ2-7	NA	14	CASRTGHNVYEQYF
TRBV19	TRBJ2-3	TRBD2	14	CASNSGGETDTQYF
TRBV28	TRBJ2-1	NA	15	CASSSSGLVFLEQFF
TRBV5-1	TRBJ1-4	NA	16	CASSLQGGYPGEKLFF
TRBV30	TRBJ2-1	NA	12	CAWKQDDNEQFF
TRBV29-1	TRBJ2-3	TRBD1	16	CSVEDWTGGLTDTQYF
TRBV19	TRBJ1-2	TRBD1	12	CASRTGAHGYTF
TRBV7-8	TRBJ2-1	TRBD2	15	CASSLRREGYNEQFF
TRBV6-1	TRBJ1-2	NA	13	CASSESGSYGYTF
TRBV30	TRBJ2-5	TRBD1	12	CAWNRGQETQYF
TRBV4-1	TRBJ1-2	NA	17	CASSQDLWEYQPGGYTF
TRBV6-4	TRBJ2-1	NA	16	CASSDSDSSSYNEQFF
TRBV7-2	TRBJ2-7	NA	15	CASSLGGLATYEQYF
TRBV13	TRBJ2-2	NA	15	CASSPGHSNTGELFF
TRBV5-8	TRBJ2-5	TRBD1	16	CASSLIYRGNQETQYF
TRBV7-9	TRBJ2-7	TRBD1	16	CASSFSLTGVSYEQYF
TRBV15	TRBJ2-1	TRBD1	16	CATSRARDRGINEQFF
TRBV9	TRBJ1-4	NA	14	CASSVAATNEKLFF
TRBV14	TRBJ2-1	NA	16	CASSQLAGPSYNEQFF
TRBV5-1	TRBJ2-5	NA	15	CASSLGSNSRETQYF
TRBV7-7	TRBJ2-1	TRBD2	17	CASSLASGGAVYNEQFF
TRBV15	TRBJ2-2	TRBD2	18	CATSREWASGKTTGELFF
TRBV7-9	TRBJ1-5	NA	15	CASSSPLEAGEPQHF
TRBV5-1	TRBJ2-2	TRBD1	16	CASSLGTGANTGELFF
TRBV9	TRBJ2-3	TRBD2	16	CASSPRTSGSADTQYF
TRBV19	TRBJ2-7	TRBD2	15	CASSTTSGGTYEQYF
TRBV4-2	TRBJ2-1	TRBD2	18	CASSQVLGIAGTGVEQFF
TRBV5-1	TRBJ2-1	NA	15	CASSEGSSWLQEQFF
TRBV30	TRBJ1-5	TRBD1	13	CAWSGQGGQPQHF
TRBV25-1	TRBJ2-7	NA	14	CASSRQGEVVEQYF
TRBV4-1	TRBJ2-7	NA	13	CASSQYQGYEQYF
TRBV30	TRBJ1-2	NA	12	CAWSSQGYGYTF
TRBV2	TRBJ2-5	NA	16	CASSESWAGYQETQYF
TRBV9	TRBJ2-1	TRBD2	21	CASSPHGGGLAGAVSYNEQFF
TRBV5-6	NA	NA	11	CASSAGSEQYF
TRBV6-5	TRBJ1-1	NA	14	CATTFLGLKTEAFF
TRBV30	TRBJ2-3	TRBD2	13	CACRRGGTDTQYF
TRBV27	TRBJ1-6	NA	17	CASSLLTGSSYNSPLHF
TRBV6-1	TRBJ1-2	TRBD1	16	CASSDWQGGANYGYTF
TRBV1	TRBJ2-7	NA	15	CTSSQEVVRAHEQYF
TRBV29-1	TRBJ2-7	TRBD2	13	CSASGGTTYEQYF
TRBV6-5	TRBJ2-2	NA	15	CASSYEEGNTGELFF
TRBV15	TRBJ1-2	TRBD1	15	CATSTYRGANYGYTF
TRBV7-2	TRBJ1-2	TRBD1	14	CASSRDRNNYGYTF
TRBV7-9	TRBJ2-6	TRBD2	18	CASSLGLAGVRGANVLTF